Each of the 28 T cell receptor beta chains below was sequenced from the same sample in a study of T cell changes during pregnancy in multiple sclerosis. Profiling relied on immunoSEQ multiplex PCR, and the TCRdb table lists in-frame clones only, not all of them. In the table there are tens of thousands of clones, 88% of which are singletons. The source material was CD4+ T cells from peripheral blood mononuclear cells, sampled in the first trimester of pregnancy. The receptor source for this set is a female donor with multiple sclerosis, enrolled in a pregnancy study.

J is TRBJ1-2 and V is TRBV28; a possible D gene is TRBD1 (6 bases). Germline V gene data show CDR1 as MDHEN and CDR2 as SYDVKM. V lost 7 bases and J 2 bases, leaving 11 bases between the germline ends. The CDR3 has 13 residues. CDR3 sequence: CASTQGRNYGYTF. The CDR3 coding sequence is TGTGCCAGCACCCAGGGGCGGAACTATGGCTACACCTTC.

There are a few counts of this clone. The J gene is TRBJ1-1, the V gene TRBV9, with D unresolved. V lost 0 bases and J 0 bases, leaving 9 bases between the germline ends. The CDR3 is 15 residues long. CDR1 and CDR2 (germline): SGDLS, YYNGEE. The CDR3 nucleotides are TGTGCCAGCAGCGTAGACTACTACCTGAACACTGAAGCTTTCTTT. It encodes CASSVDYYLNTEAFF.

V gene TRBV25-1 combines with J gene TRBJ2-1, with 8 nucleotides matching TRBD1. Germline assignment: CDR1 MGHDK and CDR2 SYGVNS. The CDR3 spans 15 residues. V trimming: 5 bases; J trimming: 9 bases; junction bases outside the gene matches: 12. The CDR3 nucleotides are TGTGCCAGCAGTCGCCGGACAGGGAATCCTGCTGAGCAGTTCTTC. Protein product: CASSRRTGNPAEQFF.

J is TRBJ2-7 and V is TRBV27, with TRBD1 matching 8 bases. CDR1 and CDR2 (germline): MNHEY, SMNVEV (reference sequence). V shed 10 bases, J shed 2 bases, and the junction held 10 bases outside the gene matches. The CDR3 is made up of 14 amino acids. CDR3 amino acids: CATRGTGGAYEQYF. For the CDR3, the DNA is TGTGCCACCCGAGGAACAGGGGGTGCCTACGAGCAGTACTTC.

The V call is TRBV7-2, the J call TRBJ2-3; no definite D call. Trimming cost V 0 bases and J 5 bases, with 3 bases left between them. Looked up from germline, CDR1 is SGHTA and CDR2 is FQGNSA. This CDR3 is 12 amino acids long. This CDR3 reads CASSLARDTQYF. For the CDR3, the DNA is TGTGCCAGCAGCTTAGCGCGAGATACGCAGTATTTT.

The chain employs TRBV7-8 and TRBJ2-5; D not resolved. The V end was cut by 1 base, the J end by 2 bases, with 8 bases between. CDR3 length: 14 residues. From germline, CDR1 is SGHVS and CDR2 FQNEAQ. The CDR3 reads CASSLVRQQETQYF. The CDR3 nucleotides are TGTGCCAGCAGCTTAGTAAGACAACAAGAGACCCAGTACTTC. The complete variable domain, with remaining parts taken from reference TRBV7-8 and TRBJ2-5, reads GAGVSQSPRYKVAKRGQDVALRCDPISGHVSLFWYQQALGQGPEFLTYFQNEAQLDKSGLPSDRFFAERPEGSVSTLKIQRTQQEDSAVYLCASSLVRQQETQYFGPGTRLLVL.

With respect to this clone: This specimen includes other DNA sequences encoding the same CDR3. The chain has TRBV5-1 and TRBJ2-5; 8 nucleotides line up with TRBD1. CDR1 is SGHRS, CDR2 YFSETQ, per germline. Unmatched junction bases numbered 3, after V lost 4 bases and J lost 1 base. The CDR3 totals 14 residues. DNA of the CDR3: TGCGCCAGCAGCCTCGGGACAGGCCAAGAGACCCAGTACTTC. Amino acids: CASSLGTGQETQYF.

This clone occurred a few times. The rearrangement joins TRBV28 to TRBJ1-5, with D maybe TRBD1 (6 bases). This CDR3 is built from 13 residues. The germline gives CDR1 MDHEN, CDR2 SYDVKM. The V end lost 6 bases, the J end lost 4 bases, and 10 bases lay between the germline ends. The CDR3 protein is CASRTTGNQPQHF. CDR3 in DNA: TGTGCCAGCAGGACAACAGGGAATCAGCCCCAGCATTTT. Full variable domain (missing parts from reference TRBV28 and TRBJ1-5): DVKVTQSSRYLVKRTGEKVFLECVQDMDHENMFWYRQDPGLGLRLIYFSYDVKMKEKGDIPEGYSVSREKKERFSLILESASTNQTSMYLCASRTTGNQPQHFGDGTRLSIL.

V and J are TRBV29-1 and TRBJ1-1; maybe TRBD1 (6 bases). Per germline, CDR1 SQVTM and CDR2 ANQGSEA. V was clipped by 1 base and J by 1 base, with 10 bases between them. The length of the CDR3 is 14 residues. CDR3 region: CSVEARGPNTEAFF. CDR3 DNA sequence: TGCAGCGTTGAAGCCAGGGGCCCGAACACTGAAGCTTTCTTT.

Here the CDR3 DNA reads TGCAGCGTCGGGACAGGGATTGGCGGGGAGCTGTTTTTT. Translating gives CSVGTGIGGELFF. J is TRBJ2-2 and V is TRBV29-1, with 9 bases that match TRBD1. Germline V gene sequence: CDR1 SQVTM, CDR2 ANQGSEA. The junction had 6 bases not matched to a gene; V was cut back by 6 bases and J by 7 bases. The CDR3 runs to 13 residues.

The chain couples TRBV7-3 to TRBJ1-3; 7 bases fit TRBD1. Germline CDR1 is SGHTA and CDR2 is FQGTGA. The CDR3 spans 17 residues. The V gene end was trimmed by 2 bases and the J gene end by 0 bases; junction bases not matched to a gene: 7. CDR3 DNA sequence: TGTGCCAGCAGCTTATATCCAGGGGGAAGCTCTGGAAACACCATATATTTT. Its translation is CASSLYPGGSSGNTIYF.

The chain employs TRBV7-9 and TRBJ2-1, with 9 bases that match TRBD2. The CDR3 is 16 amino acids. Losses at the gene ends were 5 bases for V and 0 bases for J; bases not matched to a gene: 5. Germline V CDR1 and CDR2: SEHNR, FQNEAQ (reference sequence). In DNA, the CDR3 is TGTGCCAGCAGCATATATAGCGGGAGCTCCTACAATGAGCAGTTCTTC. Amino acid sequence: CASSIYSGSSYNEQFF.

The chain uses TRBV28 and TRBJ1-2; 10 bases are a match to TRBD1. The CDR3 sequence is 12 residues long. Germline V CDR1 and CDR2: MDHEN, SYDVKM. Unmatched junction bases numbered 3, after V lost 7 bases and J lost 7 bases. As DNA, the CDR3 is TGTGCCAGCATTCGGGACAGGGGTGGCTACACCTTC. It specifies CASIRDRGGYTF.

V gene TRBV5-5 combines with J gene TRBJ1-1; no clear D. The CDR3 is made up of 12 amino acids. Germline CDR1 is SGHKS and CDR2 is YYEKEE (reference sequence). The V and J ends lost 5 bases and 6 bases respectively, with 11 bases between them. This chain's CDR3 is CASRTEGPEAFF. DNA of the CDR3: TGTGCCAGCAGAACAGAGGGCCCTGAAGCTTTCTTT.

This sequence joins TRBV10-3 and TRBJ1-2; TRBD1 matches at 7 bases. The CDR3 sequence is 14 residues long. V shed 8 bases, J shed 1 base, and the junction held 7 bases outside the gene matches. The germline V gene has CDR1 ENHRY and CDR2 SYGVKD. The CDR3 spells CAISGDSLNYGYTF. CDR3 sequence (DNA): TGTGCCATCTCGGGGGACAGCCTTAACTATGGCTACACCTTC.

The chain joins TRBV18 to TRBJ2-1; 9 bases match TRBD2. CDR1 and CDR2 (germline): KGHSH, LQKENI. V was clipped by 2 bases and J by 9 bases; unmatched bases: 8. The CDR3 totals 15 residues. The CDR3 region is CASSPVLSGSGEQFF. The CDR3 DNA follows: TGTGCCAGCTCACCAGTTCTTAGCGGGAGCGGTGAGCAGTTCTTC.

This sequence joins TRBV2 and TRBJ1-2; D perhaps matches TRBD1 (6 bases). This CDR3 is 18 amino acids long. The V gene lost 1 base and the J gene lost 2 bases, with 20 bases spanning the gap. The germline V gene has CDR1 SNHLY and CDR2 FYNNEI. CDR3: CASSEDFGHRVLNYGYTF. CDR3 DNA sequence: TGTGCCAGCAGTGAAGACTTTGGCCACAGGGTTTTGAACTATGGCTACACCTTC.

This clone has just one count. The V gene is TRBV5-4, the J gene TRBJ2-7, with 9 bases aligning to TRBD2. After removal of 3 bases from V and 1 base from J, the junction contained 2 bases not matched to a gene. This CDR3 has 14 amino acids. Germline lookup yields CDR1 SGHNT and CDR2 YYREEE (reference sequence). This CDR3 is CASSSAGGSYEQYF. DNA for the CDR3: TGTGCCAGCAGCTCGGCGGGAGGGTCCTACGAGCAGTACTTC.

The chain is built from TRBV6-5 and TRBJ2-3; D unresolved. Germline CDR1 and CDR2: MNHEY and SVGAGI. The V gene lost 10 bases and the J gene lost 2 bases, with 10 bases spanning the gap. This CDR3 is built from 12 residues. The CDR3 reads CATRDPTDTQYF. CDR3 coding DNA: TGTGCCACTAGAGATCCCACAGATACGCAGTATTTT.

The J gene is TRBJ2-5, the V gene TRBV6-6, with 7 bases aligning to TRBD2. The CDR3 extends over 16 amino acids. CDR1 is MNHNY, CDR2 SVGAGI, per germline (reference sequence). With V trimmed by 7 bases and J by 7 bases, 18 bases remained unmatched. The CDR3 sequence is CASTPPGAGSGGTQYF. The CDR3 DNA reads as TGTGCCAGCACCCCCCCGGGAGCGGGGAGTGGGGGGACCCAGTACTTC.

V is TRBV7-9 and J is TRBJ2-5, with 14 positions matching TRBD2. The germline V gene has CDR1 SEHNR and CDR2 FQNEAQ (reference sequence). This CDR3 is built from 16 residues. J gave up 5 bases and V 5 bases, and 7 bases lay outside the gene matches. CDR3 nucleotide sequence: TGTGCCAGCAGCCTAGAGGGACTAGCGGGAGACGAGACCCAGTACTTC. Its protein product is CASSLEGLAGDETQYF.

This CDR3 is CSVGGLSAPDTQYF. The DNA of the CDR3 is TGCAGCGTTGGAGGACTATCTGCGCCAGATACGCAGTATTTT. The chain joins TRBV29-1 to TRBJ2-3; D is possibly TRBD2 (6 bases). Germline values: CDR1 SQVTM, CDR2 ANQGSEA. V shed 4 bases and J shed 4 bases, with 15 bases lying between them. The CDR3 contains 14 residues.

This sequence joins TRBV28 and TRBJ1-6; TRBD1 matches at 7 bases. Germline loops: CDR1 MDHEN, CDR2 SYDVKM. CDR3 length equals 13 residues. V trimming: 6 bases; J trimming: 7 bases; junction bases outside the gene matches: 3. CDR3 loop: CASRTGTNSPLHF. For the CDR3, the DNA is TGTGCCAGCAGGACAGGGACAAATTCACCCCTCCACTTT.

The chain carries TRBV9 and TRBJ1-4, with D unclear. There are 15 residues in the CDR3. CDR1 SGDLS and CDR2 YYNGEE come from the germline V gene. V was cut by 0 bases and J by 4 bases, with 10 bases left in between. The CDR3 protein is CASSVATGYNEKLFF. CDR3 bases: TGTGCCAGCAGCGTAGCAACGGGTTATAATGAAAAACTGTTTTTT.

V usage is TRBV28 and J usage is TRBJ1-3; D is possibly TRBD1 (6 bases). The CDR3 sequence is 15 residues long. Germline V gene sequence: CDR1 MDHEN, CDR2 SYDVKM. V shed 5 bases and J shed 0 bases, with 11 bases lying between them. CDR3 coding DNA: TGTGCCAGCAGTCTAACAGGGACCTCTGGAAACACCATATATTTT. Amino acids: CASSLTGTSGNTIYF.

CDR3 DNA: TGTGCCAGCAGCTTAGCGGGAGGTCCCAATGAGCAGTTCTTC. Amino acid sequence: CASSLAGGPNEQFF. The chain links TRBV7-2 to TRBJ2-1, with D maybe TRBD2 (6 bases). Trimming took off 0 bases at V and 6 bases at J, with 9 bases between the two ends. The length of the CDR3 is 14 residues. Germline CDR1 and CDR2: SGHTA and FQGNSA.

The table lists this clone with a count of one. The chain couples TRBV7-2 to TRBJ2-1; 10 nucleotides align to TRBD2. CDR3 length: 17 residues. J lost 7 bases, V lost 5 bases, and 14 bases had no gene match. CDR1 is SGHTA and CDR2 is FQGNSA in the germline V gene. CDR3 sequence: CASSDPGLAGARNEQFF. CDR3 nucleotide sequence: TGTGCCAGCAGCGACCCGGGGCTAGCGGGAGCTCGGAATGAGCAGTTCTTC.

This clone was detected a few times. The V and J genes are TRBV6-6 and TRBJ2-3; no clear D gene. V was cut by 2 bases and J by 0 bases, with 9 bases left in between. The CDR3 length is 15 residues. Germline lookup yields CDR1 MNHNY and CDR2 SVGAGI (reference sequence). CDR3 DNA sequence: TGTGCCAGCAGTTACGACGGGTCTAGCACAGATACGCAGTATTTT. Translated: CASSYDGSSTDTQYF.